These 18 T cell receptor beta chains share one sample of origin, sequenced in a study of blood T cell repertoires in COVID-19. Sequencing used immunoSEQ multiplex PCR; TCRdb keeps in-frame clones, though not all of them. This table holds fewer than 350,000 clones, roughly 86% found once. Sequencing was carried out using peripheral blood. These receptors were collected from a woman between 50 and 59 years old who had recovered from COVID-19.

The chain joins TRBV10-1 to TRBJ2-1, with 9 bases identical to TRBD2. The CDR3 loop spans 16 amino acids. From germline, CDR1 is WNHNN and CDR2 SYGVQD (reference sequence). The V and J ends lost 4 bases and 2 bases, in that order; junction bases with no gene match: 6. DNA of the CDR3: TGCGCCAGCAGTGCGGCGGGAGGGATAACCTACAATGAGCAGTTCTTC. Translation: CASSAAGGITYNEQFF.

V and J are TRBV28 and TRBJ2-3, with TRBD1 matching over 10 bases. J gave up 3 bases and V 5 bases, and 5 bases lay outside the gene matches. The germline V gene has CDR1 MDHEN and CDR2 SYDVKM. The CDR3 spans 15 residues. The CDR3 region is CASSRQGAWTDTQYF. As DNA, the CDR3 is TGTGCCAGCAGTCGACAGGGGGCTTGGACAGATACGCAGTATTTT. Drawing the rest from reference TRBV28 and TRBJ2-3, the complete variable domain is DVKVTQSSRYLVKRTGEKVFLECVQDMDHENMFWYRQDPGLGLRLIYFSYDVKMKEKGDIPEGYSVSREKKERFSLILESASTNQTSMYLCASSRQGAWTDTQYFGPGTRLTVL.

The rearrangement uses TRBV2 and TRBJ2-7, with TRBD2 matching 12 bases. V was pared by 4 bases and J by 4 bases, with 14 bases of the junction left unmatched. CDR1 SNHLY and CDR2 FYNNEI come from the germline V gene. This CDR3 has 18 residues. The CDR3 protein is CASSAPTGLAGGGYEQYF. The CDR3 DNA follows: TGTGCCAGCAGTGCCCCCACTGGGCTAGCGGGAGGGGGGTACGAGCAGTACTTC.

This clone has just a few counts. This chain connects TRBV29-1 to TRBJ1-1, with D tentatively TRBD1 (5 bases). This CDR3 region has 13 residues. Germline CDR1 is SQVTM and CDR2 is ANQGSEA. The ends were cut back, 0 bases at V and 8 bases at J, with 13 bases in the middle. CDR3 protein: CSVEEGQGREAFF. The CDR3 nucleotides are TGCAGCGTTGAAGAGGGGCAGGGCAGAGAAGCTTTCTTT.

The chain carries TRBV28 and TRBJ2-2; D may be TRBD2 (6 bases). The CDR3 extends over 14 amino acids. Looked up from germline, CDR1 is MDHEN and CDR2 is SYDVKM. Trimming stripped 4 bases from V and 2 bases from J, with 8 bases between. The CDR3 region is CASSSGSNTGELFF. In DNA form, the CDR3 reads TGTGCCAGCAGTTCCGGGAGCAACACCGGGGAGCTGTTTTTT.

With respect to this clone: The same CDR3 is also encoded by other DNA sequences in this sample. The chain employs TRBV18 and TRBJ2-7, with 7 nucleotides matching TRBD1. Germline loops: CDR1 KGHSH, CDR2 LQKENI. The CDR3 runs 12 residues. The junction had 2 bases not matched to a gene; V was cut back by 6 bases and J by 3 bases. The DNA of the CDR3 is TGTGCCAGCTCGAGGGACAGCTACGAGCAGTACTTC. Translated: CASSRDSYEQYF.

The rearrangement joins TRBV6-5 to TRBJ1-4, with a possible D match to TRBD1 (5 bases). CDR1 MNHEY and CDR2 SVGAGI come from the germline V gene. The ends were cut back, 10 bases at V and 8 bases at J, with 23 bases in the middle. The CDR3 consists of 15 residues. The CDR3 region has the DNA TGTGCCATCGGGACTCCATCCTGGTATGAAGAAAAACTGTTTTTT. Residues: CAIGTPSWYEEKLFF.

The DNA of the CDR3 is TGTGCCATCAGTGAGTCGACAGACCGCCAAGAGACCCAGTACTTC. This sequence encodes CAISESTDRQETQYF. The chain recombines TRBV10-3 with TRBJ2-5; maybe TRBD1 (5 bases). This CDR3 is built from 15 residues. CDR1 ENHRY and CDR2 SYGVKD come from the germline V gene. V lost 0 bases and J 1 base, leaving 9 bases between the germline ends.

The rearrangement links TRBV27 to TRBJ1-4, with D unresolved. CDR3 length equals 13 residues. Germline V gene sequence: CDR1 MNHEY, CDR2 SMNVEV (reference sequence). V was clipped by 5 bases and J by 8 bases, with 12 bases between them. This CDR3 reads CASSTVVNEKLFF. The CDR3 DNA follows: TGTGCCAGCAGTACAGTGGTGAACGAAAAACTGTTTTTT.

The chain has TRBV11-2 and TRBJ1-4, with TRBD1 as a possible D gene (5 bases). Germline V gene sequence: CDR1 SGHAT, CDR2 FQNNGV. V dropped 5 bases and J dropped 5 bases, with 15 bases sitting between them. The CDR3 is made up of 15 amino acids. The CDR3 loop reads CASSQYGHPNEKLFF. CDR3 in DNA: TGTGCCAGCAGCCAGTACGGACATCCGAATGAAAAACTGTTTTTT.

The chain joins TRBV30 to TRBJ1-1; D remains unclear. The CDR3 has 13 amino acids. Germline V CDR1 and CDR2: GTSNPN, SVGIG (reference sequence). Trimming removed 0 bases at V and 3 bases at J, with 8 bases between. In DNA, the CDR3 is TGTGCCTGGAGTGTTAGCCGATACACTGAAGCTTTCTTT. It translates to CAWSVSRYTEAFF.

This CDR3 reads CASSERDRGVNTEAFF. The CDR3 DNA reads as TGCGCCAGCAGTGAGAGAGACAGGGGTGTGAACACTGAAGCTTTCTTT. V and J are TRBV10-2 and TRBJ1-1; 8 bases are a match to TRBD1. The CDR3 contains 16 residues. The junction had 5 bases not matched to a gene; V was cut back by 2 bases and J by 0 bases. CDR1 is WSHSY and CDR2 is SAAADI in the germline V gene.

The chain uses TRBV4-3 and TRBJ1-2, with 10 nucleotides matching TRBD1. CDR1 and CDR2 (germline): LGHNA, YSLEER. CDR3 length: 14 amino acids. Unmatched junction bases numbered 7, after V lost 7 bases and J lost 5 bases. The DNA of the CDR3 is TGCGCCAGCAACATTGGGACAGGGGATTATGGCTACACCTTC. As protein: CASNIGTGDYGYTF.

DNA of the CDR3: TGTGCCATCAGTGCTGCGGGAGGAAACCAAGAGACCCAGTACTTC. This codes for CAISAAGGNQETQYF. This chain connects TRBV10-3 to TRBJ2-5; 8 nucleotides line up with TRBD2. V was pared by 4 bases and J by 0 bases, with 4 bases of the junction left unmatched. The CDR3 contains 15 residues. Germline CDR1 and CDR2: ENHRY and SYGVKD.

The rearrangement joins TRBV5-6 to TRBJ2-7, with a tentative D call TRBD1 (5 bases). V was shortened by 6 bases and J by 2 bases, with 12 bases between the two germline ends. The CDR3 extends over 13 amino acids. Per the germline V gene, CDR1 is SGHDT and CDR2 is YYEEEE. The CDR3 loop is CASTFQTAYEQYF. As DNA, the CDR3 is TGTGCCAGCACCTTTCAGACAGCCTACGAGCAGTACTTC.

This chain connects TRBV10-1 to TRBJ2-3, with D maybe TRBD2 (6 bases). The V end was cut by 4 bases, the J end by 1 base, with 12 bases between. From germline, CDR1 is WNHNN and CDR2 SYGVQD (reference sequence). There are 15 residues in the CDR3. CDR3 in DNA: TGCGCCAGCAGTGCTCCGGGGGAAGGCACAGATACGCAGTATTTT. The encoded protein is CASSAPGEGTDTQYF.

The count of this clone is one. The sample carries other DNA sequences with the same CDR3. The chain carries TRBV7-2 and TRBJ2-5; D gene uncertain. The CDR3 loop spans 13 amino acids. From germline, CDR1 is SGHTA and CDR2 FQGNSA. V dropped 3 bases and J dropped 2 bases, with 7 bases sitting between them. CDR3 amino acids: CASSFLPQETQYF. The DNA for the CDR3 is TGTGCCAGCAGCTTTCTCCCTCAAGAGACCCAGTACTTC.

This chain connects TRBV30 to TRBJ2-4; D not certain. The CDR3 extends over 14 amino acids. The V gene lost 0 bases and the J gene lost 6 bases, with 12 bases spanning the gap. Germline-derived CDR1 and CDR2 are GTSNPN and SVGIG (reference sequence). The CDR3 DNA follows: TGTGCCTGGAGTGTAGACCCCGCGGTAAACATTCAGTACTTC. It is translated as CAWSVDPAVNIQYF.